This TCR beta chain was recorded in a study of blood T cells in healthy people across ages. Overall study results and limits: It was not possible, with unsorted PBMCs, to conclusively compare naive and antigen-experienced cells. For the donors, CMV status was unknown and possibly confounded expanded clonotype changes.

Primers used in a second PCR of roughly 6 to 12 cycles were a sample-barcoded 5' primer and a J-beta primer mix. TCRdb re-called the 5' RACE reads with MiXCR, one entry per CDR3 protein. The profile shows about 670,000 distinct CDR3 sequences, roughly half of them singletons. About this clonotype: Its antigen is undetermined.

Trimming took 0 bases from V and 4 from J, leaving 9 bases between them. The CDR3 length is 15 residues. The germline V gene encodes CDR1 LGHDT and CDR2 YNNKEL (reference sequence). The genes are TRBV3-1 and TRBJ1-4; D is undetermined. Sequenced: blood. The clonotype originates from a woman over 75 in good health. The CDR3 DNA is TGTGCCAGCAGCCAAGATAGGCAGATTAATGAAAAACTGTTTTTT. Translated: CASSQDRQINEKLFF.